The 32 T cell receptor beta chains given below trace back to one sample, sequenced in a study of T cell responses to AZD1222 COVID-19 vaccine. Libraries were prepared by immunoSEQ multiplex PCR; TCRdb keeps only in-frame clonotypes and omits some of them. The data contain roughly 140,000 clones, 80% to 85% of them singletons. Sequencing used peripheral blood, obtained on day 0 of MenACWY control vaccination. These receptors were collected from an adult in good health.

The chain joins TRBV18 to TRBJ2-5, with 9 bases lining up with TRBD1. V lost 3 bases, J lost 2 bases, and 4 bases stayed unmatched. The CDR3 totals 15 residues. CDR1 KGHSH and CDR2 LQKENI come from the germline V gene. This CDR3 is CASSPRDRAQETQYF. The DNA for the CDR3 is TGTGCCAGCTCACCTCGGGACAGGGCACAAGAGACCCAGTACTTC.

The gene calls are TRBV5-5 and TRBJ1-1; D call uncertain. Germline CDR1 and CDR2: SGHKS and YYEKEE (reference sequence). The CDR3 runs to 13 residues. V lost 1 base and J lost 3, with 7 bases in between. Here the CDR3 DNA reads TGTGCCAGCAGCTTGATGTCCTACACTGAAGCTTTCTTT. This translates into CASSLMSYTEAFF.

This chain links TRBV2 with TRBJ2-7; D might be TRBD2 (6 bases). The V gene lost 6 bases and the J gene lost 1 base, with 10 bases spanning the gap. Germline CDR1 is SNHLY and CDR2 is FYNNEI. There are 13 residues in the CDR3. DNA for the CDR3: TGTGCCAGCAGATGGGGGGTTTCCTACGAGCAGTACTTC. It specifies CASRWGVSYEQYF.

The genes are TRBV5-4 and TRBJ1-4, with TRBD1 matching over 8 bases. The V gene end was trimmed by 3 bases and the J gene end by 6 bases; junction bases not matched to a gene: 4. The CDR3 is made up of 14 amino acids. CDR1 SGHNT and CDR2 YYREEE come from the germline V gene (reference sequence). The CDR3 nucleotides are TGTGCCAGCAGCTCAATGGACAGGGATGAAAAACTGTTTTTT. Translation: CASSSMDRDEKLFF.

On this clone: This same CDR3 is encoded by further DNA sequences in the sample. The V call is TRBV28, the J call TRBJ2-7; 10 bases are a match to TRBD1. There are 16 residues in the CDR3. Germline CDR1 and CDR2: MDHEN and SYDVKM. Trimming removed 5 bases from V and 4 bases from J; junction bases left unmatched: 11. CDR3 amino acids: CASSPPGDRGRYEQYV. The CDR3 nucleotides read TGTGCCAGCAGTCCCCCTGGGGACAGGGGAAGGTACGAGCAGTACGTC.

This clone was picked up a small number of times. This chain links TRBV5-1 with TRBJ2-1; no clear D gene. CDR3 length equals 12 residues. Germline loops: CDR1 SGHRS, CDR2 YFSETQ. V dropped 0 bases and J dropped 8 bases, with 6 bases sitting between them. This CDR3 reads CASSLASDEQFF. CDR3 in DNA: TGCGCCAGCAGCTTGGCGTCGGATGAGCAGTTCTTC.

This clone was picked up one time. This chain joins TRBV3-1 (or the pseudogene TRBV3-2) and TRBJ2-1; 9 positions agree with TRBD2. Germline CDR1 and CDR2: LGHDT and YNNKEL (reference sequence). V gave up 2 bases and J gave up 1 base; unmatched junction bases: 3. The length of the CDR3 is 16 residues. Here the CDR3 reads CASSQLAGFSYNEQFF. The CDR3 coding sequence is TGTGCCAGCAGCCAACTAGCGGGGTTTTCCTACAATGAGCAGTTCTTC.

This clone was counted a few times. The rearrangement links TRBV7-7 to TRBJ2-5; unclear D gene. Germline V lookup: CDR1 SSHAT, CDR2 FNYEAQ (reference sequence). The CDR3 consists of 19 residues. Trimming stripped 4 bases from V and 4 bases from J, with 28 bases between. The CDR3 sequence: CASSSRVFGPSANGETQYF. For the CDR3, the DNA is TGTGCCAGCAGCTCAAGGGTATTCGGCCCTTCCGCGAATGGAGAGACCCAGTACTTC.

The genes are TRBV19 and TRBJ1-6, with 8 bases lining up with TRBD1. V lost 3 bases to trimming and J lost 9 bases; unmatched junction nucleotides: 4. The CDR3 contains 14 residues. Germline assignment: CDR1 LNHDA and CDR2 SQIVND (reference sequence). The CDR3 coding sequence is TGTGCCAGTAGTATGGACAGGGTTCCTTCACCCCTCCACTTT. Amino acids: CASSMDRVPSPLHF.

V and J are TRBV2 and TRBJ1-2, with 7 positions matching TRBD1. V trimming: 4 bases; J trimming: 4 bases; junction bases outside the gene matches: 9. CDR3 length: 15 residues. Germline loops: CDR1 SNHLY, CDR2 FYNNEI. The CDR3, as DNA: TGTGCCAGCAGTGGGGAGGGGGCGAGAGGCTATGGCTACACCTTC. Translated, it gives CASSGEGARGYGYTF.

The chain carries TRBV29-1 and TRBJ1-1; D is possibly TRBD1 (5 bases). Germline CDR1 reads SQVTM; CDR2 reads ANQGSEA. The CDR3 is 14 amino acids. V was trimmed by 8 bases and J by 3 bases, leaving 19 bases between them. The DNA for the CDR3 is TGCAGCACCGGAAGGGGAGGTCAGGACACTGAAGCTTTCTTT. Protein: CSTGRGGQDTEAFF. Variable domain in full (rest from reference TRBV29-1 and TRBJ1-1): SAVISQKPSRDICQRGTSLTIQCQVDSQVTMMFWYRQQPGQSLTLIATANQGSEATYESGFVIDKFPISRPNLTFSTLTVSNMSPEDSSIYLCSTGRGGQDTEAFFGQGTRLTVV.

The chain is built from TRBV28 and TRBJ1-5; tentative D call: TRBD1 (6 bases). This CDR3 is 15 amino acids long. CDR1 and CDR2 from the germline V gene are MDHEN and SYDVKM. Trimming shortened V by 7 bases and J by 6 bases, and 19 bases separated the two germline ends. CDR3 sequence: CASKQGRGGGQPQHF. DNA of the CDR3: TGTGCCAGCAAACAGGGACGAGGTGGGGGTCAGCCCCAGCATTTT.

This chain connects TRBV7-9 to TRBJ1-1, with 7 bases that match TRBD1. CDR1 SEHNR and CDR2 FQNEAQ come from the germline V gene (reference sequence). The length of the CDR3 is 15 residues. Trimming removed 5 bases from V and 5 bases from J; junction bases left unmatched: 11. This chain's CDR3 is CASSGQTGRGTEAFF. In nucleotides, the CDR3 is TGTGCCAGCAGCGGACAGACAGGGAGAGGGACTGAAGCTTTCTTT.

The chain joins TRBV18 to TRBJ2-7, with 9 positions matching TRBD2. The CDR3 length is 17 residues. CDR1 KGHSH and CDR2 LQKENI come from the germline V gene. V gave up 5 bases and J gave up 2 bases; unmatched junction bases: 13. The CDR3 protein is CASSSQNLGGGAYEQYF. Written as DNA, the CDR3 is TGTGCCAGCTCATCACAGAACCTAGGCGGGGGGGCCTACGAGCAGTACTTC. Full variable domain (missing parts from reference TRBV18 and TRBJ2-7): NAGVMQNPRHLVRRRGQEARLRCSPMKGHSHVYWYRQLPEEGLKFMVYLQKENIIDESGMPKERFSAEFPKEGPSILRIQQVVRGDSAAYFCASSSQNLGGGAYEQYFGPGTRLTVT.

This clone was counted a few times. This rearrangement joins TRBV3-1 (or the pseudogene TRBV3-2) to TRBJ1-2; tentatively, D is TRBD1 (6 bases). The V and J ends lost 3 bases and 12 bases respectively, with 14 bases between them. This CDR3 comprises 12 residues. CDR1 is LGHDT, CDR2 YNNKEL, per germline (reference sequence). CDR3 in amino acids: CASSHGTGSHTF. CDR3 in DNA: TGTGCCAGCAGCCACGGTACAGGGAGCCACACCTTC.

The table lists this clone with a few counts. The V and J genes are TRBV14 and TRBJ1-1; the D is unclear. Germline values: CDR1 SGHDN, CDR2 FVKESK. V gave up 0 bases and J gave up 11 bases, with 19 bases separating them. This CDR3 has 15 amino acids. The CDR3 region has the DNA TGTGCCAGCAGCCAAGATGGCCTAAGGGCATGGGCGGCTTTCTTT. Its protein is CASSQDGLRAWAAFF.

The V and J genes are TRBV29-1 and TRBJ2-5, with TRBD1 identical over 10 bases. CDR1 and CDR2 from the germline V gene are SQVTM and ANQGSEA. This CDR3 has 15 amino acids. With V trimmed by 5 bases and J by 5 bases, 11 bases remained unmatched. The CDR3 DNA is TGCAGCGTTTGGGGACAGGGGAGTCGTGGCGAGACCCAGTACTTC. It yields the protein CSVWGQGSRGETQYF.

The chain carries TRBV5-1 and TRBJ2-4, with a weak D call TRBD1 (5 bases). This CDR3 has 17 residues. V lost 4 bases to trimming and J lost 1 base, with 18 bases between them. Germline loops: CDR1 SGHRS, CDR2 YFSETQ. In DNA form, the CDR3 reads TGCGCCAGCAGCCGGTCCCGCCAGGGTCATGCCAAAAACATTCAGTACTTC. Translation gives CASSRSRQGHAKNIQYF.

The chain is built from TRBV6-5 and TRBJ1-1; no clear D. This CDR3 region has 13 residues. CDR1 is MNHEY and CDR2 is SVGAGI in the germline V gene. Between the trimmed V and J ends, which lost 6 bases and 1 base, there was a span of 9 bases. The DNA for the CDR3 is TGTGCCAGCAGGGTAGGTAGGAACACTGAAGCTTTCTTT. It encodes CASRVGRNTEAFF.

CDR3 nucleotide sequence: TGTGCCAGCAGCTTAGAAAGGGCTTACACCGGGGAGCTGTTTTTT. It is translated as CASSLERAYTGELFF. The chain is built from TRBV11-2 and TRBJ2-2, with no clear D. V dropped 0 bases and J dropped 3 bases, with 8 bases sitting between them. The CDR3 loop spans 15 amino acids. Germline lookup yields CDR1 SGHAT and CDR2 FQNNGV.

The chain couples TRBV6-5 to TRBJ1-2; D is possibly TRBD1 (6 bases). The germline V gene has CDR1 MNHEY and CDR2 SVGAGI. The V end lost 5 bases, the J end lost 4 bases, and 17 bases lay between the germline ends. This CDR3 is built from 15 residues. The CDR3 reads CASSPPTGLGYGYTF. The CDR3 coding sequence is TGTGCCAGCAGTCCACCCACAGGGTTGGGCTATGGCTACACCTTC.

CDR3 region: CASSQGQGAGGYTF. Written as DNA, the CDR3 is TGCGCCAGCAGCCAGGGACAGGGGGCTGGGGGCTACACCTTC. The chain carries TRBV5-1 and TRBJ1-2, with 12 bases identical to TRBD1. Germline lookup yields CDR1 SGHRS and CDR2 YFSETQ. V was clipped by 4 bases and J by 8 bases; unmatched bases: 6. This CDR3 is built from 14 residues.

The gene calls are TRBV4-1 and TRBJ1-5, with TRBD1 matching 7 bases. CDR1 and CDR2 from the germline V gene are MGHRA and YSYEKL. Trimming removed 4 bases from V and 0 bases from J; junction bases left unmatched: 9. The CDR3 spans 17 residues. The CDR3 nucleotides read TGCGCCAGCAGCCCCCTGGGGACAGAATTTAGCAATCAGCCCCAGCATTTT. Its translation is CASSPLGTEFSNQPQHF.

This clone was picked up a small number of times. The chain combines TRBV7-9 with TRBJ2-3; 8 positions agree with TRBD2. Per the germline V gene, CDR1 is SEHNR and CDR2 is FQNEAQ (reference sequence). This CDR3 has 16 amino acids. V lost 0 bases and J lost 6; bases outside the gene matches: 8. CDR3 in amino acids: CASSLAAGGLADTQYF. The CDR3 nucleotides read TGTGCCAGCAGCTTAGCGGCGGGGGGCCTGGCTGATACGCAGTATTTT.

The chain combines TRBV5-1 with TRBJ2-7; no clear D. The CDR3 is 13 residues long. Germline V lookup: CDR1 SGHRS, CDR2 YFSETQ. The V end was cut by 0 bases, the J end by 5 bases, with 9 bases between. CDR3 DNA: TGCGCCAGCAGCTTGGGGTATACGGACGAGCAGTACGTC. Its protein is CASSLGYTDEQYV.

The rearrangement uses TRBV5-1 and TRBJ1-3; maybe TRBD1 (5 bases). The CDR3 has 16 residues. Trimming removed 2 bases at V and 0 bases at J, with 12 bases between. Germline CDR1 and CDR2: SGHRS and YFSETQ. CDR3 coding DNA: TGCGCCAGCAGCTTAGAGACAGTTGCCTCTGGAAACACCATATATTTT. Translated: CASSLETVASGNTIYF.

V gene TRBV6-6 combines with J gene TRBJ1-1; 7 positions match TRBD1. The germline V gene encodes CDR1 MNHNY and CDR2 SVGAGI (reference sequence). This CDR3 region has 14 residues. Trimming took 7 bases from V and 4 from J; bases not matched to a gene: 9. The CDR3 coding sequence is TGTGCCAGCACTAGAGGGGGCGGGGGCACTGAAGCTTTCTTT. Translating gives CASTRGGGGTEAFF.

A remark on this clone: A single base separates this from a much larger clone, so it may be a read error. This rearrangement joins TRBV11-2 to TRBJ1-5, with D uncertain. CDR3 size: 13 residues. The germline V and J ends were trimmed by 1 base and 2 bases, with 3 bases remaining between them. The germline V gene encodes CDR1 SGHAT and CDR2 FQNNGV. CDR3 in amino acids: CASSLVGNQPQHF. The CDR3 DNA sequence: TGTGCCAGCAGCTTAGTAGGCAATCAGCCCCAGCATTTT.

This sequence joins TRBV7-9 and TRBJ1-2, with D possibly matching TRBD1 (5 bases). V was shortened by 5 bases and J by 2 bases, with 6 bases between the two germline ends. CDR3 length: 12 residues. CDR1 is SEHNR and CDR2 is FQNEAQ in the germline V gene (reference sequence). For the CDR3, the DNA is TGTGCCAGCAGCGGGGCAAACTATGGCTACACCTTC. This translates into CASSGANYGYTF.

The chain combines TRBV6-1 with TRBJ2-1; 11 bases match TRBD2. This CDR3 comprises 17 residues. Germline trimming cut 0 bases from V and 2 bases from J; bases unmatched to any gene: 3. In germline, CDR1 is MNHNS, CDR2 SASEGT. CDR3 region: CASSEASGGAPYNEQFF. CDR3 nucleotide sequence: TGTGCCAGCAGTGAAGCTAGCGGGGGGGCTCCCTACAATGAGCAGTTCTTC.

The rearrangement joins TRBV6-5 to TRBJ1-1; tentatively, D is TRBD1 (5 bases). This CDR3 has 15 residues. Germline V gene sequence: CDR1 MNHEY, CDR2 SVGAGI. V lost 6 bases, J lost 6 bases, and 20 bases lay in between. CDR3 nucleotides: TGTGCCAGCAGGCGGCCTGACAGAATCGCGGCTGAAGCTTTCTTT. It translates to CASRRPDRIAAEAFF.

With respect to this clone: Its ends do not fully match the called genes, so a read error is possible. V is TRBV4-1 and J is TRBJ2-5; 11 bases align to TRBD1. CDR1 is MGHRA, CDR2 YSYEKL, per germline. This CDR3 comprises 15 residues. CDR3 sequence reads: CVSSPDRGRVETQYF. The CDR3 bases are TGCGTCAGCAGCCCGGACAGGGGGCGCGTAGAGACCCAGTACTTC.